This T cell receptor beta chain was retrieved from a study of beta chain features in type 1 diabetes. This CDR3 comprises 15 residues. The trim removed 2 bases at V and 7 bases at J, leaving 7 bases unmatched. The germline CDR1 and CDR2 sequences are SGHTA and FQGNSA. All of the isolated RNA was reverse transcribed, so expressed TCRB transcripts were sequenced. Using immunoSEQ multiplex PCR, the repertoire was profiled, and TCRdb retains in-frame clones only, with some absent. The table includes almost 350,000 clones, 8% detected once. Sequenced sample: central memory CD4+ T cells from blood. The sequence was obtained from a woman aged 18-29 years in good health. This rearrangement joins TRBV7-2 to TRBJ2-7, with 11 bases lining up with TRBD2. The CDR3 is CASSLSLAGGREQYF. CDR3 bases: TGTGCCAGCAGCTTATCTCTAGCGGGAGGCCGGGAGCAGTACTTC. The full variable domain, with the rest looked up from reference TRBV7-2 and TRBJ2-7, is GAGVSQSPSNKVTEKGKDVELRCDPISGHTALYWYRQSLGQGLEFLIYFQGNSAPDKSGLPSDRFSAERTGGSVSTLTIQRTQQEDSAVYLCASSLSLAGGREQYFGPGTRLTVT.